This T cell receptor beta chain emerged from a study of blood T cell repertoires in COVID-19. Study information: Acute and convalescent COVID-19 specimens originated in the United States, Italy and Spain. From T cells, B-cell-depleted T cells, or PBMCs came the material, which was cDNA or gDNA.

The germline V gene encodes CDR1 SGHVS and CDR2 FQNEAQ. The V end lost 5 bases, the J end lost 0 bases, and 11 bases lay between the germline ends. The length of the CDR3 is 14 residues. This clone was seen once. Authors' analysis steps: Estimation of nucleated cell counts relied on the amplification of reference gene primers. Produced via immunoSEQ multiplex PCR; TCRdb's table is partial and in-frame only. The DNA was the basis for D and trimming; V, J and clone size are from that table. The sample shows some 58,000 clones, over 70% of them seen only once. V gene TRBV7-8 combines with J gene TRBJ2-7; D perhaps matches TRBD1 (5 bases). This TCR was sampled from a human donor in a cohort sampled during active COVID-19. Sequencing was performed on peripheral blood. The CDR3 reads CASSPTVASYEQYF. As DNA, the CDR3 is TGTGCCAGCAGCCCGACAGTTGCCTCCTACGAGCAGTACTTC.